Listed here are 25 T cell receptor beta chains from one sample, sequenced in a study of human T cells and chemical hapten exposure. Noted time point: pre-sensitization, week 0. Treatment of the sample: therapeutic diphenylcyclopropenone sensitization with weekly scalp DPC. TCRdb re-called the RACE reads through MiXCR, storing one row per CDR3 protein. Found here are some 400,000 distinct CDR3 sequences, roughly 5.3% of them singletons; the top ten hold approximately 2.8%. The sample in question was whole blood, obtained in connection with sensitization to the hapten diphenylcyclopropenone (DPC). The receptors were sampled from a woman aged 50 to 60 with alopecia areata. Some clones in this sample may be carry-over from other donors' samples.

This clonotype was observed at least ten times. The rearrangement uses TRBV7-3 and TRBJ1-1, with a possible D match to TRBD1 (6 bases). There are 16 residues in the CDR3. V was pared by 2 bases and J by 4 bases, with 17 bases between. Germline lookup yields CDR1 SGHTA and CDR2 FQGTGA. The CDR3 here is CASSLFGGGTGTEAFF. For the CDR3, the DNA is TGTGCCAGCAGCTTATTTGGTGGGGGCACGGGCACTGAAGCTTTCTTT.

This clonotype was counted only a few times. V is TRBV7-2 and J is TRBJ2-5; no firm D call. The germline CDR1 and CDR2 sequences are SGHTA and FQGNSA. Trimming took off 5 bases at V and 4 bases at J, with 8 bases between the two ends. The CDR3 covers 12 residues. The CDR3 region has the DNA TGTGCCAGCAGCGGGTGGGGAGAGACCCAGTACTTC. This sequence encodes CASSGWGETQYF.

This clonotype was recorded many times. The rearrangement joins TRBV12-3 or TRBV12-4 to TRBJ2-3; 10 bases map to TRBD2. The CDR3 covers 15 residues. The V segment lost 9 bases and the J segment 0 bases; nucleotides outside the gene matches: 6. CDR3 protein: CASTSGKSSTDTQYF. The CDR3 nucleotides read TGTGCCAGTACTAGCGGGAAGTCTAGCACAGATACGCAGTATTTT.

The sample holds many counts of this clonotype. In DNA, the CDR3 is TGTGCCAGCAGTTTATCGGGTGTATTATCCCAGTTCTTC. This translates into CASSLSGVLSQFF. The V gene is TRBV27, the J gene TRBJ2-1; D gene unclear. Germline loops: CDR1 MNHEY, CDR2 SMNVEV (reference sequence). The CDR3 sequence is 13 residues long. V was shortened by 0 bases and J by 13 bases, with 13 bases between the two germline ends.

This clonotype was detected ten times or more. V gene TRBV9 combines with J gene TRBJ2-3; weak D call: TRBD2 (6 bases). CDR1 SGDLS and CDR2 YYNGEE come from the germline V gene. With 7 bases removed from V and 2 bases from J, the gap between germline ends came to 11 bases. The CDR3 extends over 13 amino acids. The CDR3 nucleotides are TGTGCCAGCGCCGAGCGGGTCACAGATACGCAGTATTTT. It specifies CASAERVTDTQYF. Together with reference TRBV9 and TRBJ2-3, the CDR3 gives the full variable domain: DSGVTQTPKHLITATGQRVTLRCSPRSGDLSVYWYQQSLDQGLQFLIQYYNGEERAKGNILERFSAQQFPDLHSELNLSSLELGDSALYFCASAERVTDTQYFGPGTRLTVL.

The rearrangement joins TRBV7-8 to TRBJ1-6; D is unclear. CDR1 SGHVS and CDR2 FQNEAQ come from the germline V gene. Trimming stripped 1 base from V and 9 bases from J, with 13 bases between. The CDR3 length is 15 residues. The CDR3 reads CASSLEASAGSPLHF. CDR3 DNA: TGTGCCAGCAGCTTAGAAGCCTCAGCAGGTTCACCCCTCCACTTT.

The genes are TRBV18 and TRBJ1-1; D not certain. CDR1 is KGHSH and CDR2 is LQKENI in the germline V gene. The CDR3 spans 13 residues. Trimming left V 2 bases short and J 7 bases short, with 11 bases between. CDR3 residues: CASSPIAIGEAFF. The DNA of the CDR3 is TGTGCCAGCTCACCAATAGCTATCGGTGAAGCTTTCTTT.

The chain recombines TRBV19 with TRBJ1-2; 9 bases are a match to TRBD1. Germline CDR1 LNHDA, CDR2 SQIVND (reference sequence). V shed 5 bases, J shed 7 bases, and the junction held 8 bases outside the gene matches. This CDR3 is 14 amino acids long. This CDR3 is CASSFGQGLFGYTF. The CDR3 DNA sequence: TGTGCCAGTAGTTTCGGACAGGGGCTATTTGGCTACACCTTC.

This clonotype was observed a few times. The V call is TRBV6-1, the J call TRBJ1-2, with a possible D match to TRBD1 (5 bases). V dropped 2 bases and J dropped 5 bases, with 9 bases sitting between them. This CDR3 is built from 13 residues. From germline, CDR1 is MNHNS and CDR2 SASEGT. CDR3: CASSEHQGYGYTF. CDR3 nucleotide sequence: TGTGCCAGCAGTGAACACCAGGGATATGGCTACACCTTC.

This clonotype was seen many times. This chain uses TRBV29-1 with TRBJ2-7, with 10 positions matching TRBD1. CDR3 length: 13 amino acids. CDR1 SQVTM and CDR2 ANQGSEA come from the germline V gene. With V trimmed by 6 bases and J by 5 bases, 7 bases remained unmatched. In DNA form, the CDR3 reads TGCAGCGTATCCGGGACAGGGGCGGACGAGCAGTACTTC. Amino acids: CSVSGTGADEQYF.

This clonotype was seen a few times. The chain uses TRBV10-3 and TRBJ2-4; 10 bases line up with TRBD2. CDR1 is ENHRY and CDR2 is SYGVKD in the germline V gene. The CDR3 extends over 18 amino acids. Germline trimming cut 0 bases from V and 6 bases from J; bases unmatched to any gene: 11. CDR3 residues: CAISESTGLAEPRNIQYF. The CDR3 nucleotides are TGTGCCATCAGTGAGTCGACTGGACTAGCGGAGCCCAGAAACATTCAGTACTTC.

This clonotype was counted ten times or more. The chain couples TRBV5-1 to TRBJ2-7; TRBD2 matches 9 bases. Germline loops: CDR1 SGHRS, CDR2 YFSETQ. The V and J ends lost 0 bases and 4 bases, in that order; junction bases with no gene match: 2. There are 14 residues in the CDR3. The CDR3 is CASSLGGLAYEQYF. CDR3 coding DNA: TGCGCCAGCAGCTTGGGGGGACTAGCATACGAGCAGTACTTC.

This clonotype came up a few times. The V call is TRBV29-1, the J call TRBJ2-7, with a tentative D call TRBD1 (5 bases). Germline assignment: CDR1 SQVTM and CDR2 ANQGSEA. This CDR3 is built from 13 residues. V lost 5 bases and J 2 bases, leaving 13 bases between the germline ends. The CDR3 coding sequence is TGCAGCGTTTCAGGGATCGGGCCCTACGAGCAGTACTTC. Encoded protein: CSVSGIGPYEQYF.

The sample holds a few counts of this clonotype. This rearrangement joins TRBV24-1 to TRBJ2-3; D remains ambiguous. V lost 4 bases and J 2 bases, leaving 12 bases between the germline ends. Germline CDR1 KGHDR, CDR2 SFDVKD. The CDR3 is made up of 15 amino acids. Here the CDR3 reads CATSDTANPTDTQYF. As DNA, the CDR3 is TGTGCCACCAGTGACACGGCGAATCCCACAGATACGCAGTATTTT.

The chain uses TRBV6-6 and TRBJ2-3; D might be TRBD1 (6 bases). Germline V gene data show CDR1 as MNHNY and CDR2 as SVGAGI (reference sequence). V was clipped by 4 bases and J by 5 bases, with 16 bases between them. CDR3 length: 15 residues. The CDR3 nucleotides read TGTGCCAGCAGTTGGCCCACAGGGAACCAAGATACGCAGTATTTT. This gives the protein CASSWPTGNQDTQYF.

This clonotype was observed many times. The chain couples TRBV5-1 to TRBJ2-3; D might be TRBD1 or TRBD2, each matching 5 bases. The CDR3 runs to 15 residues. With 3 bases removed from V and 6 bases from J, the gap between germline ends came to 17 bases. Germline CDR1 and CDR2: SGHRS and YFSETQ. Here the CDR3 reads CASSWGTNTKDTQYF. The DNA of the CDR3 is TGCGCCAGCAGCTGGGGGACCAATACGAAGGATACGCAGTATTTT.

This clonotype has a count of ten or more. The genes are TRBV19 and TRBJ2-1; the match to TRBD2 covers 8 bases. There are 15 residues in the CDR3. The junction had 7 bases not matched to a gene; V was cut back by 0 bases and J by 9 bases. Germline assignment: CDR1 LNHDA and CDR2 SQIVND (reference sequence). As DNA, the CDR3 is TGTGCCAGTAGTATAGAACCGGGGGGGCCAGGTGAGCAGTTCTTC. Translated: CASSIEPGGPGEQFF.

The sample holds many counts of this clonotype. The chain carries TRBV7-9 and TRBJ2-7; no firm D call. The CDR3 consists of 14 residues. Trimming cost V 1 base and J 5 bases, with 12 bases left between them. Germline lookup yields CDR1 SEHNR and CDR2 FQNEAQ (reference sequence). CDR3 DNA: TGTGCCAGCAGCTTAGGCCTCGACTGGAACGAGCAGTACTTC. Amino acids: CASSLGLDWNEQYF.

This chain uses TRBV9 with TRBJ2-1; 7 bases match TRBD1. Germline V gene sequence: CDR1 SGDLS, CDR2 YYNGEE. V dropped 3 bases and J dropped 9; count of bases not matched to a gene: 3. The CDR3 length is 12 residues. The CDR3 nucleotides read TGTGCCAGCAGCGCGACAGGGATTGAGCAGTTCTTC. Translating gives CASSATGIEQFF.

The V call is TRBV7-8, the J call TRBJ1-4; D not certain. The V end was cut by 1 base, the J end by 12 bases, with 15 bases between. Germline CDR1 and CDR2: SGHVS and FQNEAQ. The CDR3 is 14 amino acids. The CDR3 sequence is CASSLDRASGELFF. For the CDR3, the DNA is TGTGCCAGCAGCTTAGACCGGGCCTCCGGGGAACTGTTTTTT.

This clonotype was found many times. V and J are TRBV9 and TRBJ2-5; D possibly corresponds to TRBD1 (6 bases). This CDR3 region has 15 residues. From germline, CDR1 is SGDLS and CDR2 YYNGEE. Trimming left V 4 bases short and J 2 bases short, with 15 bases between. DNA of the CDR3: TGTGCCAGCAGCTTCCGGGACAAATTTCAAGAGACCCAGTACTTC. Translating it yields CASSFRDKFQETQYF.

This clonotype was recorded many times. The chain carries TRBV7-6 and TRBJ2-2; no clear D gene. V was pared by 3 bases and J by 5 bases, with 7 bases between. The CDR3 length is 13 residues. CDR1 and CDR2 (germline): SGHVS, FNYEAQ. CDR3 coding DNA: TGTGCCAGCAGCTTCTCTCAGACCGGGGAGCTGTTTTTT. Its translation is CASSFSQTGELFF.

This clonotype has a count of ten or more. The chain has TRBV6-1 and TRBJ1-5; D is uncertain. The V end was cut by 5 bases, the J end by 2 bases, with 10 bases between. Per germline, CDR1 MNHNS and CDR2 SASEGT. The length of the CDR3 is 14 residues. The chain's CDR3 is CASSWGDGNQPQHF. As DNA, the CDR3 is TGTGCCAGCAGTTGGGGAGACGGCAATCAGCCCCAGCATTTT.

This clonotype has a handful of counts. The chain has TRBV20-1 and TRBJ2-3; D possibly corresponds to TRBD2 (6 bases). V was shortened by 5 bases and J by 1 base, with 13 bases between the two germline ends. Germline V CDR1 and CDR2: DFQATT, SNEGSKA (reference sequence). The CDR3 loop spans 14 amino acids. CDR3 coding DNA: TGCAGTGCTCGTGCGGGGTCCCGCACAGATACGCAGTATTTT. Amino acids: CSARAGSRTDTQYF.

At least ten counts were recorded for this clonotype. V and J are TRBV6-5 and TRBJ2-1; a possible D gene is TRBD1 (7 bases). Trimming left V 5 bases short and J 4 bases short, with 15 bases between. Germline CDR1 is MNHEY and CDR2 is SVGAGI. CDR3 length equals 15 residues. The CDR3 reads CASSPRGRGYNEQFF. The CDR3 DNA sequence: TGTGCCAGCAGTCCTAGGGGGCGGGGATACAATGAGCAGTTCTTC.